The text below deals with one TCR beta chain. The table came from immunoSEQ multiplex PCR; TCRdb's copy has only in-frame clones and leaves some out. This table holds 490,000 or so clones, about 82% found once. The data are from a study of shared clonotypes between healthy human individuals. Per the germline V gene, CDR1 is SGHDT and CDR2 is YYEEEE. V was trimmed by 0 bases and J by 0 bases, leaving 13 bases between them. The CDR3 covers 16 residues. This TCR derives from a woman between 40 and 50 years old in good health. Some clones in this sample may be carry-over from other donors' samples. V and J are TRBV5-6 and TRBJ2-7; tentatively, D is TRBD1 (6 bases). Sequenced sample: PBMCs. Written as DNA, the CDR3 is TGTGCCAGCAGCTTGGTGACCGGACAGACCTCCTACGAGCAGTACTTC. This sequence encodes CASSLVTGQTSYEQYF.